This TCR beta chain was found in a study of read filtering for tumor transcriptome and immune sequencing. The table lists this clonotype with a few counts. This library used around 400 ng RNA and molecular barcoded adaptors spanning alpha/delta and beta/gamma chains. A single record per CDR3 protein comes from TCRdb applying MiXCR to the reads. The repertoire consists of about 58,000 distinct CDR3 sequences, with roughly an eighth occurring once and the leading ten covering around 15%. Sample: a population of CD138-negative cells sorted from bone marrow. The sequence was collected from a donor aged 40 or over with multiple myeloma.

In nucleotides, the CDR3 is TGTGCCACCAGCAGAGATGGATCAGGGGTAGAGATAACTTATGGCTACACCTTC. Its protein product is CATSRDGSGVEITYGYTF. The rearrangement links TRBV15 to TRBJ1-2; D might be TRBD1 (6 bases). Germline V gene lookup returns CDR1 LNHNV and CDR2 YYDKDF (reference sequence). V dropped 0 bases and J dropped 5 bases, with 22 bases sitting between them. The CDR3 loop spans 18 amino acids.